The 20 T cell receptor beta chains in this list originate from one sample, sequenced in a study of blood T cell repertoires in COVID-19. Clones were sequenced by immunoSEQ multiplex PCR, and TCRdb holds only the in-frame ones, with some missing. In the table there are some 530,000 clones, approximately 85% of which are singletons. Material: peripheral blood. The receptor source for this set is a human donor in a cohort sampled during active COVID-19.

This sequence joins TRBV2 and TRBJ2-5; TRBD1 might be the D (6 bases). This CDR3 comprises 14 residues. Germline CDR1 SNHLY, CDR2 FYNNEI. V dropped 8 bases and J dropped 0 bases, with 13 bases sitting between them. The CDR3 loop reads CASGWDNHQETQYF. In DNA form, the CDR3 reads TGTGCCAGCGGTTGGGACAACCACCAAGAGACCCAGTACTTC.

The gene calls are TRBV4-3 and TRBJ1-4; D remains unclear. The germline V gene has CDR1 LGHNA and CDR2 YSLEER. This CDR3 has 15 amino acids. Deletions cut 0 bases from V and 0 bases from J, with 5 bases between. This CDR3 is CASSQDRTTNEKLFF. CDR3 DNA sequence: TGCGCCAGCAGCCAAGACAGGACAACTAATGAAAAACTGTTTTTT.

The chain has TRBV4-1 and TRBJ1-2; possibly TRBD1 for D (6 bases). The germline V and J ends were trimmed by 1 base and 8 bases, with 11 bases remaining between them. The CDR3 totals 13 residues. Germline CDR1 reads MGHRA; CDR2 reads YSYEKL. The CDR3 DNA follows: TGCGCCAGCAGCCAAGGCAGGGGAATCGGCTACACCTTC. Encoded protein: CASSQGRGIGYTF.

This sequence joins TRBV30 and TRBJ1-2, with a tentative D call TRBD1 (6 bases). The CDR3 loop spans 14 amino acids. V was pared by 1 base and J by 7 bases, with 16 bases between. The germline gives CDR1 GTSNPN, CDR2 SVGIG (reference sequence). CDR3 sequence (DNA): TGTGCCTGGAGTGACCTACAGGGTAGGGCTGGCTACACCTTC. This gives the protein CAWSDLQGRAGYTF.

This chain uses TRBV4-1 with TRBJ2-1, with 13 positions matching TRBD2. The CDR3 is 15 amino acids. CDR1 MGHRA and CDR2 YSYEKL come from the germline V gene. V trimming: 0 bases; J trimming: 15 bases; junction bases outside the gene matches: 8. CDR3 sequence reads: CASSQDQTSGRARFF. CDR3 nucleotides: TGCGCCAGCAGCCAAGATCAAACTAGCGGGAGGGCCAGGTTCTTC.

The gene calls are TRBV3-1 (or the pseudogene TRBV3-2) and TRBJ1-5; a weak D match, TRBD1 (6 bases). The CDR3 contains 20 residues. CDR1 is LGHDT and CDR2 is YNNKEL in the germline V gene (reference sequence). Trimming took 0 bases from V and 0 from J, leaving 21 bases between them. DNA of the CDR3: TGTGCCAGCAGCCAAGATAAGATTGCGGCAGGGGATTATAGCAATCAGCCCCAGCATTTT. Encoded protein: CASSQDKIAAGDYSNQPQHF.

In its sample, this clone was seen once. CDR3 sequence reads: CASSEALREPRGYTF. For the CDR3, the DNA is TGTGCCAGCAGTGAAGCGCTTCGGGAGCCAAGGGGCTACACCTTC. The rearrangement uses TRBV6-1 and TRBJ1-2; no reliable D call. CDR1 MNHNS and CDR2 SASEGT come from the germline V gene. CDR3 length: 15 residues. Trimming cost V 0 bases and J 8 bases, with 16 bases left between them.

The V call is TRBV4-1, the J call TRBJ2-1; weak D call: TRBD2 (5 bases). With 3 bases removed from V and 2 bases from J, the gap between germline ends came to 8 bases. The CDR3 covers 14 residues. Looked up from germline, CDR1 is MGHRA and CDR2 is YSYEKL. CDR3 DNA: TGCGCCAGCAGCCATGGACTTACCTACAATGAGCAGTTCTTC. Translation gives CASSHGLTYNEQFF.

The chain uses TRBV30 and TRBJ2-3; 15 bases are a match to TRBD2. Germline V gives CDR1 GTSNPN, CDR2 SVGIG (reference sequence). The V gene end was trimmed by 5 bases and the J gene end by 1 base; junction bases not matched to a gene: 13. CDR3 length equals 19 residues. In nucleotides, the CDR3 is TGTGCCTGGGGAAGAGGACTAGCGGGAGGGCTTAGGGGCACAGATACGCAGTATTTT. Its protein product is CAWGRGLAGGLRGTDTQYF.

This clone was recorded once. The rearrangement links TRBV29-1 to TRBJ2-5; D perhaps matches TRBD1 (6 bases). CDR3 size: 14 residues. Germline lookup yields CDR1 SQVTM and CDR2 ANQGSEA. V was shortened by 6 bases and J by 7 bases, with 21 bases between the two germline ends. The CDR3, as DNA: TGCAGCGTCTTAATCCAGGGGTCGCCAAGGACCCAGTACTTC. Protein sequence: CSVLIQGSPRTQYF. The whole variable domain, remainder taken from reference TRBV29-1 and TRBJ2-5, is SAVISQKPSRDICQRGTSLTIQCQVDSQVTMMFWYRQQPGQSLTLIATANQGSEATYESGFVIDKFPISRPNLTFSTLTVSNMSPEDSSIYLCSVLIQGSPRTQYFGPGTRLLVL.

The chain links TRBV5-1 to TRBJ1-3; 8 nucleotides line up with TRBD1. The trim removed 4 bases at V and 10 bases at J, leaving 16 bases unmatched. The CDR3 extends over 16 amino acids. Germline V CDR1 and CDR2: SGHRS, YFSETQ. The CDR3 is CASSISGTGEGETIYF. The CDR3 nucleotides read TGCGCCAGCAGCATATCCGGGACAGGAGAAGGAGAGACCATATATTTT.

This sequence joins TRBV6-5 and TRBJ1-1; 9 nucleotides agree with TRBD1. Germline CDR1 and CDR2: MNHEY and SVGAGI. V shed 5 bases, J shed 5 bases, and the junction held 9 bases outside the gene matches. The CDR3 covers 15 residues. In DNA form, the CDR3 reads TGTGCCAGCAGTACAGGGGGCTGGTTTCTGACTGAAGCTTTCTTT. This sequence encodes CASSTGGWFLTEAFF.

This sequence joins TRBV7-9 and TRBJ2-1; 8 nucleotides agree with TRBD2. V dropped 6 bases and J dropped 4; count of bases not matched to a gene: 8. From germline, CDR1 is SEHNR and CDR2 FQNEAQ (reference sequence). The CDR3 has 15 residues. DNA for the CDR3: TGTGCCAGCAGTGGTTCGCTAGCGGGTTACAATGAGCAGTTCTTC. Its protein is CASSGSLAGYNEQFF.

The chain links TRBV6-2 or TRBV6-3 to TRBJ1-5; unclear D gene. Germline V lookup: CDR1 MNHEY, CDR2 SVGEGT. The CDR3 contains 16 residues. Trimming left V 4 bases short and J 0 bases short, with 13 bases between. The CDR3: CASSSSGVYSNQPQHF. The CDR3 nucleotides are TGTGCCAGCAGTTCCTCGGGAGTTTATAGCAATCAGCCCCAGCATTTT.

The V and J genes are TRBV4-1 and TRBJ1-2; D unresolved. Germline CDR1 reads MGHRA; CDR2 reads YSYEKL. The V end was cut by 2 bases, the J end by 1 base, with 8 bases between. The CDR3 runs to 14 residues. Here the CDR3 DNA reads TGCGCCAGCAGCCAAAGTGAGGGTAACTATGGCTACACCTTC. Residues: CASSQSEGNYGYTF.

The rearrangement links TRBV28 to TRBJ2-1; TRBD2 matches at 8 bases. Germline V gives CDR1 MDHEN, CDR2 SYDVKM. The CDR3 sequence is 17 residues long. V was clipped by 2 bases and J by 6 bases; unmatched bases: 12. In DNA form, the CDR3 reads TGTGCCAGCAGTTTAGCCGGGACTAGGGGATTCGGCAATGAGCAGTTCTTC. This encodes CASSLAGTRGFGNEQFF.

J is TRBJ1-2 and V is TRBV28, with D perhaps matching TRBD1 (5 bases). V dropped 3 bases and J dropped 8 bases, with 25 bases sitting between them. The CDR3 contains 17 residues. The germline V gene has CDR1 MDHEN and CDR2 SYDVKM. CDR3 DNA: TGTGCCAGCAGTTTCCGCCCGGGGGGGGGAAGTCTAGGCGGCTACACCTTC. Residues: CASSFRPGGGSLGGYTF.

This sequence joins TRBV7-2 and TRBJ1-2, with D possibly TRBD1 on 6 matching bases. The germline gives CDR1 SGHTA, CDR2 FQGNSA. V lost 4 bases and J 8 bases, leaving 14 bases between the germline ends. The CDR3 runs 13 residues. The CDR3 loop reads CASSSAAGEGYTF. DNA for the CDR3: TGTGCCAGCAGCTCAGCGGCAGGGGAGGGCTACACCTTC.

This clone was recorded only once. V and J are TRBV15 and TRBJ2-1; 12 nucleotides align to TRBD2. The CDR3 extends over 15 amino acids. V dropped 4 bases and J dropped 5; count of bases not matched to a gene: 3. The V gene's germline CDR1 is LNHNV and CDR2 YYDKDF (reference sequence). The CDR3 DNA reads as TGTGCCACCAGCAAACGACTAGCGGGAGACAATGAGCAGTTCTTC. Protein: CATSKRLAGDNEQFF.

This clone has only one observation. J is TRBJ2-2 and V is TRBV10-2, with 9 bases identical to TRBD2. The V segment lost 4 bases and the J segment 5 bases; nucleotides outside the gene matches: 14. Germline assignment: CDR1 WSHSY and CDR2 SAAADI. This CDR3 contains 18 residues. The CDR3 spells CASSGNPGAGGVTGELFF. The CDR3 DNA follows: TGCGCCAGCAGTGGCAACCCGGGAGCGGGAGGTGTAACCGGGGAGCTGTTTTTT.